The T cell receptor (beta chain) under discussion was sequenced for a study of blood T cell repertoires in COVID-19. Study-level information: The origin of the acute and convalescent COVID-19 samples was the United States, Italy and Spain. PBMCs, B-cell-depleted T cells, or T cells were the source of the cDNA or gDNA that made up the material.

The germline CDR1 and CDR2 sequences are SGHDT and YYEEEE. The CDR3 is made up of 16 amino acids. V lost 5 bases, J lost 7 bases, and 21 bases lay in between. In the authors' methods: From reference gene primer amplification, estimates of nucleated cell counts were derived. Data came from immunoSEQ multiplex PCR; TCRdb stores just in-frame clones and leaves some out. Clone size and the V and J calls come from that table; the DNA yielded D and trimming. The data contain fewer than 100,000 clones, more than 75% of them singletons. The sequence derives from a human donor in a cohort sampled during active COVID-19. The specimen was peripheral blood. The gene calls are TRBV5-6 and TRBJ2-2; weak D call: TRBD2 (6 bases). CDR3 sequence reads: CASSPPGTLSFGELFF. CDR3 nucleotide sequence: TGTGCCAGCAGTCCGCCAGGGACTCTTTCGTTCGGGGAGCTGTTTTTT.